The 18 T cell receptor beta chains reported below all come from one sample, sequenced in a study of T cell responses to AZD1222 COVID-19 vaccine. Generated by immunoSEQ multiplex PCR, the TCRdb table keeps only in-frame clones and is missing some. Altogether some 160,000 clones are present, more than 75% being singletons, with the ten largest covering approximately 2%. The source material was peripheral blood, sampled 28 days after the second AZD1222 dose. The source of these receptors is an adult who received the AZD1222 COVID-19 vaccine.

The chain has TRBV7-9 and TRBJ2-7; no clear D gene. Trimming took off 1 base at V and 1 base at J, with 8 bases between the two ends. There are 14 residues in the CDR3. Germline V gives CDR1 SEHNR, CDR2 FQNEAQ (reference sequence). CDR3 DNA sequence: TGTGCCAGCAGCTTAGTGGAAGTTTCCTACGAGCAGTACTTC. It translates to CASSLVEVSYEQYF.

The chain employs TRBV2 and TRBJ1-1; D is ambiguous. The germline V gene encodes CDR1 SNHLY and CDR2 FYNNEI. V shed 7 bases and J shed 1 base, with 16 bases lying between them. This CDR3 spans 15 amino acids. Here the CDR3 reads CASTNAGTPNTEAFF. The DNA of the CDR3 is TGTGCCAGCACCAACGCCGGAACCCCGAACACTGAAGCTTTCTTT.

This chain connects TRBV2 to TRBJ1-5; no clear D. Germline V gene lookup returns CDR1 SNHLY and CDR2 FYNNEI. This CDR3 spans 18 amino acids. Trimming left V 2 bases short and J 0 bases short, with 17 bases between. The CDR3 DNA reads TGTGCCAGCAGTGAACCCCCGGGGAGCGGACTTAGCAATCAGCCCCAGCATTTT. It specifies CASSEPPGSGLSNQPQHF. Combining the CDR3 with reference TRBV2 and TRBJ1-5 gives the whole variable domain EPEVTQTPSHQVTQMGQEVILRCVPISNHLYFYWYRQILGQKVEFLVSFYNNEISEKSEIFDDQFSVERPDGSNFTLKIRSTKLEDSAMYFCASSEPPGSGLSNQPQHFGDGTRLSIL.

CDR3 sequence reads: CASTKSGGGVANTGELFF. The CDR3 region has the DNA TGTGCCAGCACCAAATCCGGTGGGGGGGTGGCGAACACCGGGGAGCTGTTTTTT. The J gene is TRBJ2-2, the V gene TRBV3-1 (or the pseudogene TRBV3-2), with TRBD2 identical over 7 bases. The CDR3 totals 18 residues. The V gene's germline CDR1 is LGHDT and CDR2 YNNKEL (reference sequence). J was trimmed by 0 bases and V by 7 bases; bases with no gene match: 14.

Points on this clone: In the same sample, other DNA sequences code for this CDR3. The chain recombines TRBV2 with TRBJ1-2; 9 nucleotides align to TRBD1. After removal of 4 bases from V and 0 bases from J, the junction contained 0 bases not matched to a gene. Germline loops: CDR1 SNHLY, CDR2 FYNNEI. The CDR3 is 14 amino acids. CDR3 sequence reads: CASSGTGANYGYTF. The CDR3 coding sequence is TGTGCCAGCAGTGGGACAGGGGCTAACTATGGCTACACCTTC.

In DNA, the CDR3 is TGTGCCAGCACCCCATTCGATTACTCTGGAAACACCATATATTTT. Amino acid sequence: CASTPFDYSGNTIYF. The rearrangement links TRBV6-5 to TRBJ1-3; D remains ambiguous. Germline-derived CDR1 and CDR2 are MNHEY and SVGAGI. The V end lost 7 bases, the J end lost 0 bases, and 13 bases lay between the germline ends. This CDR3 has 15 residues.

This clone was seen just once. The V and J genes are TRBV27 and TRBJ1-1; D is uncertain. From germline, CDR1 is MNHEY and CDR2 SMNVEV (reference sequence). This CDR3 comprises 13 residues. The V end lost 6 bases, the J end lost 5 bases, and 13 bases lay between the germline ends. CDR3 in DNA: TGTGCCAGCAGCGGAGGTGGTCGGACTGAAGCTTTCTTT. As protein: CASSGGGRTEAFF.

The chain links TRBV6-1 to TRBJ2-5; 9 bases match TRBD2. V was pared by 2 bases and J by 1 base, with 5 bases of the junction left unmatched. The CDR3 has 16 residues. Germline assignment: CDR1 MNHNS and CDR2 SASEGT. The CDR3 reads CASSEMAGGPQETQYF. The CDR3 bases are TGTGCCAGCAGTGAAATGGCGGGGGGGCCCCAAGAGACCCAGTACTTC.

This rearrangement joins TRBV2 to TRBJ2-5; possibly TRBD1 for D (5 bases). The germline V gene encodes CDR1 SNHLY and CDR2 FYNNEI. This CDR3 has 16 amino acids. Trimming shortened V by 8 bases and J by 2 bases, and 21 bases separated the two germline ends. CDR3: CASGHLSKGIQETQYF. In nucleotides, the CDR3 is TGTGCCAGCGGGCACCTCTCTAAGGGGATACAAGAGACCCAGTACTTC.

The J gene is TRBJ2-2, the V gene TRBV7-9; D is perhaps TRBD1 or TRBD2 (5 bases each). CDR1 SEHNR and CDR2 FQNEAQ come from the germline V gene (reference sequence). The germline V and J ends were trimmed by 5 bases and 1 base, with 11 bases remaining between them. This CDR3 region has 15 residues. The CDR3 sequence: CASSRGAVNTGELFF. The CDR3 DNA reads TGTGCCAGCAGCCGAGGGGCCGTGAACACCGGGGAGCTGTTTTTT.

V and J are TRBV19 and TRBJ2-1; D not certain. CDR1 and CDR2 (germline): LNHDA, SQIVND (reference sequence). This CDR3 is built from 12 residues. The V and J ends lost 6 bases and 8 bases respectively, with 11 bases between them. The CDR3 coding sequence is TGTGCCAGTAGCAAATCGTCTGATGAGCAGTTCTTC. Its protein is CASSKSSDEQFF.

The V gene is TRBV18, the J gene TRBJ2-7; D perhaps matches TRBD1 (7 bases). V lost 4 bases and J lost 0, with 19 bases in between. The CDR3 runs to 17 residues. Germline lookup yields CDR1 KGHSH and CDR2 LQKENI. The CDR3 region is CASSLGGTGVFSYEQYF. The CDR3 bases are TGTGCCAGCTCACTCGGGGGCACAGGGGTATTCTCCTACGAGCAGTACTTC.

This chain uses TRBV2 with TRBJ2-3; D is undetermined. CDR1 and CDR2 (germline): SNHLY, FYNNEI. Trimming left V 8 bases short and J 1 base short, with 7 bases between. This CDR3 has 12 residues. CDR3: CASGQRTDTQYF. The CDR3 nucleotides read TGTGCCAGCGGGCAACGCACAGATACGCAGTATTTT.

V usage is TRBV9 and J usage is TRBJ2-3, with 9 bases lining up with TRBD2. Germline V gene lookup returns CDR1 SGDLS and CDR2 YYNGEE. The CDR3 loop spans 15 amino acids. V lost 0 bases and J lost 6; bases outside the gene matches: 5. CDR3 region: CASSVGSGGLDTQYF. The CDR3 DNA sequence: TGTGCCAGCAGCGTAGGAAGCGGGGGGCTGGATACGCAGTATTTT.

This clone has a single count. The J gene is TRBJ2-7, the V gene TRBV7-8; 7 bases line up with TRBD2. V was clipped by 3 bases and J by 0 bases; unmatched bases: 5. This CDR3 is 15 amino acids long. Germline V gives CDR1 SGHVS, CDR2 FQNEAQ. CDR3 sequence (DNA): TGTGCCAGCAGCTTCGGGGGGATTCCCTCCTACGAGCAGTACTTC. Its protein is CASSFGGIPSYEQYF.

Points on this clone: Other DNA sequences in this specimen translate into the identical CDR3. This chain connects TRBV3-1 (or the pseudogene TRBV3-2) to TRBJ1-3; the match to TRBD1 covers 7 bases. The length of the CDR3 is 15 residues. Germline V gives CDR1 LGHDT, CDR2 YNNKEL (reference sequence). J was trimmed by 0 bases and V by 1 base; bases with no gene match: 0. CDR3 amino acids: CASSQGQGSGNTIYF. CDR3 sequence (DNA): TGTGCCAGCAGCCAAGGACAGGGCTCTGGAAACACCATATATTTT.

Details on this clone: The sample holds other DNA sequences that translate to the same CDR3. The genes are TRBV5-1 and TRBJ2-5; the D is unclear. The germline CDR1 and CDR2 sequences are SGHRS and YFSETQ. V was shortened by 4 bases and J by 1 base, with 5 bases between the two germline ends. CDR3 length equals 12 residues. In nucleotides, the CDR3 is TGCGCCAGCAGCCTCGGCCAAGAGACCCAGTACTTC. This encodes CASSLGQETQYF.

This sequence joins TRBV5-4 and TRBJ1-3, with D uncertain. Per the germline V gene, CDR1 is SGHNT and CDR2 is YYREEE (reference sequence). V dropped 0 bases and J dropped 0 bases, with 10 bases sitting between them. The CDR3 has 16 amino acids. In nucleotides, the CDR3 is TGTGCCAGCAGCTTGGAGGGTTCGAGCTCTGGAAACACCATATATTTT. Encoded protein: CASSLEGSSSGNTIYF.